This TCR beta chain was sequenced for a study of blood T cell repertoires in COVID-19. Study-level information: In each case, the material was cDNA or gDNA derived from T cells, B-cell-depleted T cells, or PBMCs.

The CDR3 contains 13 residues. Trimming removed 2 bases at V and 2 bases at J, with 7 bases between. Germline lookup yields CDR1 SGDLS and CDR2 YYNGEE. TCRdb's copy holds only in-frame clones and misses some; the assay was immunoSEQ multiplex PCR. The sample holds around 120,000 clones, 70% to 90% seen once. The sample was peripheral blood. This sequence joins TRBV9 and TRBJ1-2, with a possible D match to TRBD1 (6 bases). This TCR was sampled from a woman aged 50 to 65 with active or convalescent COVID-19. The CDR3 DNA reads TGTGCCAGCAGCGTCGGACAGAACTATGGCTACACCTTC. It specifies CASSVGQNYGYTF.